Included here is one T cell receptor beta chain sequence, with context. Its antigen is unknown. No base qualities exist here, and no much larger clone lies one base off it. The CDR3 regions of human TCRbeta chains were subjected to immunosequencing. The original pipeline was this. TCRs in the repertoires were compared against a reference library of SARS-CoV-2-specific TCRs that had been generated with the MIRA antigen-specificity platform. Breadth meant the fraction of unique TCRs that were SARS-CoV-2-associated, whereas depth meant the fraction of total T cells that were SARS-CoV-2-associated. Using the MIRA data, every spike-specific TCR was mapped to the spike region that the TCR reacted to and assigned to either a CD4 or a CD8 class. Log10-transformed breadth and depth values were compared by one-way ANOVA with Sidak's multiple comparisons tests. This immuneACCESS table, as held by TCRdb, lists in-frame sequences with V and J called but not all clones. Of the missing ones, under half trace to an unresolved V gene in checked studies; the others have no known cause. V, J and clone size were drawn from that table, and D and trimming were deduced from the DNA. The sample table contains about 120,000 clones; only one count was recorded for 92% of them. The ten largest clonotypes hold 11% to 15% of the sample.

According to the study, the label for this sample's time point signals: baseline before first vaccination. The vaccinee samples were drawn from two UK trials, COV001 and COV002, one of which was a single-blind randomized controlled phase 2/3 trial testing AZD1222 (ChAdOx1 nCoV-19) in healthy adults. For TCRbeta chain sequencing, PBMC samples from trial participants were taken at day 0 and at day 28 after the second dose. The data originate from a study of T cell responses to AZD1222 COVID-19 vaccine (dated by TCRdb to about 2021). Regarding the research as a whole: AZD1222 recipients whose second dose came at about 4 weeks and those whose second dose came at about 12 weeks were combined into one group, since spike-specific TCR depth and breadth did not differ between the two schedules. A total of more than 230 trial participants underwent TCR sequencing, of whom about 210 had received two doses of AZD1222 and approximately 25 had received two doses of the MenACWY control vaccine. Trial participants were enrolled by age into subgroups of 18-55, 56-69 and 70-plus years, and 148, 28 and 57 TCR-sequenced participants, respectively, were included in these subgroups.

The germline V gene specifies LGHNA as CDR1 and YSLEER as CDR2. The germline ends are 16 bases apart after V is trimmed by 0 bases and J by 4 bases. Taken from cysteine to phenylalanine, the CDR3 has 16 residues. Only CDR3 DNA is held: 48 bases, read in frame from base 1. What the study reported, not specific to this receptor: No day 14 peak-response samples were available, so repertoires were characterized only after the peak T cell response. Participants were mostly white British and included more females than males, and it was suggested by the authors that clonal diversity may have been underestimated. Reportedly, close to half of the unique spike-specific TCRs recognized epitopes lying outside the regions that are mutated in the B.1.351 and B.1.1.7 variants. In the small 56-69-year group, the increase in depth fell short of significance, most likely because of low power. Vaccine-associated CD4 TCRs spanned the whole spike protein, with dominant responses in regions 160-218 and 743-854. Conclusions about previously exposed vaccinees are limited, since just five to seven AZD1222 recipients were seropositive for SARS-CoV-2 at baseline. Spike-specific TCR breadth and depth rose significantly after two AZD1222 doses compared with day 0 and with MenACWY recipients.

The V and J segments used are TRBV4-3 and TRBJ2-7, with TRBD1 perhaps the D gene, on 5 matching bases. This specimen was peripheral blood, taken on day 0 of AZD1222 vaccination. The TCR originated in an adult in good health. The CDR3 sequence is CASSQEVETEGYEQYF. The sequence in DNA is TGCGCCAGCAGCCAAGAAGTCGAGACAGAAGGGTACGAGCAGTACTTC.